The next 16 T cell receptor beta chains were all read from a single sample in a study of tumor-infiltrating lymphocytes in primary liver carcinoma. TCR beta cDNA came from approximately 540 ng total RNA, primed with a constant-region primer. Slightly modified ARM-PCR, run as three nested multiplex PCR rounds, produced the TCR beta libraries. The opening two PCR rounds, 10 cycles each, paired TRBV1-TRBV30 forward primers with a C-beta reverse primer. TCRdb re-called the multiplex PCR reads with MiXCR, one entry per CDR3 protein. The table records approximately 76,000 distinct CDR3 sequences, about 64% of them present only once. Co-extraction of both nucleic acids (RNA and DNA) used about 18-34 mg of unsorted bulk tissue. Sequenced sample: liver tumor tissue from sampling region 4. The sample's subset: tumor region T4, right-lateral pole. Every receptor here comes from an older woman with primary liver carcinoma and hepatitis B virus infection.

With regard to this clonotype: One end of the junction varies from germline; a read error may be responsible. The rearrangement uses TRBV6-2 or TRBV6-3 and TRBJ2-7, with a possible D match to TRBD1 (5 bases). CDR1 is MNHEY and CDR2 is SVGEGT in the germline V gene. The CDR3 runs to 14 residues. The CDR3 region has the DNA TGTCCCAGCAGTTCGCCTATGGGGCGGATGAGACAGTACTTC. It specifies CPSSSPMGRMRQYF.

For this clonotype: An end of the junction does not agree with germline; a read error may underlie this. The V and J genes are TRBV6-5 and TRBJ2-1, with a tentative D call TRBD2 (5 bases). From germline, CDR1 is MNHEY and CDR2 SVGAGI. This CDR3 region has 14 residues. The CDR3 DNA is TGTGCCAGCAGTCGGGGTAGTGGTTCGAATGAGCAGTCCTTC. Translation gives CASSRGSGSNEQSF.

Regarding this clonotype: A much larger clone lies a single base off, so this may be a read error. The genes are TRBV18 and TRBJ1-4; D ambiguous. V lost 2 bases and J lost 2, with 9 bases in between. CDR3 length: 15 residues. The V gene's germline CDR1 is KGHSH and CDR2 LQKENI. The DNA of the CDR3 is TGTGCCAGCTCACCAGGACTGGAGACTAATGAAAAACTGTTTTTT. Amino acids: CASSPGLETNEKLFF. The complete variable domain, with remaining parts taken from reference TRBV18 and TRBJ1-4, reads NAGVMQNPRHLVRRRGQEARLRCSPMKGHSHVYWYRQLPEEGLKFMVYLQKENIIDESGMPKERFSAEFPKEGPSILRIQQVVRGDSAAYFCASSPGLETNEKLFFGSGTQLSVL.

V gene TRBV28 combines with J gene TRBJ1-5; the D is unclear. V lost 7 bases to trimming and J lost 5 bases, with 9 bases between them. Germline CDR1 and CDR2: MDHEN and SYDVKM. The CDR3 totals 12 residues. CDR3 in DNA: TGTGCCAGCAAGTTCTACGATCAGCCCCAGCATTTT. Residues: CASKFYDQPQHF.

In the case of this clonotype: The CDR3 does not end in the conserved phenylalanine or tryptophan, so this is likely a read error. The DNA is omitted, as the CDR3 cannot be located on it reliably, and the CDR3 follows TCRdb's listing. The J gene is TRBJ2-1, the V gene TRBV19; the table's TRBD2 call for D was not verified on the DNA. The CDR3 region is 18 residues in length, termini included. The germline V gene has CDR1 LNHDA and CDR2 SQIVND (reference sequence). The CDR3 sequence: CASSMIRVSGRTYNEQFL.

Remarks on this clonotype: The junction departs from germline at one end; a sequencing error may be responsible. V is TRBV5-6 and J is TRBJ2-7, with 7 positions matching TRBD2. The V gene's germline CDR1 is SGHDT and CDR2 YYEEEE. The CDR3 contains 15 residues. The CDR3 here is CARSSQIAGSYEQYF. The CDR3, as DNA: TGTGCCAGGAGCTCCCAGATAGCGGGCTCCTACGAGCAGTACTTC.

Only a few counts were recorded for this clonotype. V and J are TRBV21-1 and TRBJ1-3. TRBV21-1 represents a pseudogene. CDR3 length: 14 amino acids. The CDR3 DNA reads as TGTGCCGTCCGTCCGGCAAGGCCAGGAAACACCATATATTTT. This gives the protein CAVRPARPGNTIYF.

With respect to this clonotype: A much larger clonotype is one base distant, so this may be a read error. The rearrangement joins TRBV7-8 to TRBJ1-2; D gene uncertain. The CDR3 length is 14 residues. From germline, CDR1 is SGHVS and CDR2 FQNEAQ. Trimming left V 1 base short and J 8 bases short, with 14 bases between. CDR3 in amino acids: CASSLELRGGGYTF. The CDR3 DNA reads TGTGCCAGCAGCTTAGAGTTACGGGGAGGCGGCTACACCTTC.

As regards this clonotype: The junction shows a germline mismatch at one end, possibly a read error. The chain combines TRBV7-9 with TRBJ2-5; TRBD1 matches at 9 bases. The CDR3 is made up of 15 amino acids. Germline V CDR1 and CDR2: SEHNR, FQNEAQ (reference sequence). CDR3 sequence: CSSSTTTGGRETQYF. DNA for the CDR3: TGTTCCAGCAGCACTACCACAGGGGGCAGGGAGACCCAGTACTTC.

This clonotype was seen a handful of times. The J gene is TRBJ2-7, the V gene TRBV7-9; 9 bases line up with TRBD1. The CDR3 has 14 residues. J gave up 0 bases and V 5 bases, and 2 bases lay outside the gene matches. Germline CDR1 is SEHNR and CDR2 is FQNEAQ (reference sequence). The CDR3 region is CASSPQGASYEQYF. DNA of the CDR3: TGTGCCAGCAGCCCACAGGGGGCCTCCTACGAGCAGTACTTC.

Comment on this clonotype: The CDR3 does not end in the conserved phenylalanine or tryptophan, so this is likely a read error. V and J are TRBV6-5 and TRBJ1-1; no definite D call. Per germline, CDR1 MNHEY and CDR2 SVGAGI. The CDR3 contains 14 residues. The CDR3 spells CASSYRRLGTEAFS. CDR3 in DNA: TGTGCCAGTAGTTACCGAAGGTTGGGGACTGAAGCTTTCTCT.

Of note for this clonotype: One end of the junction does not line up with germline, which may come from a read error. The chain is built from TRBV5-8 and TRBJ2-6; D not resolved. Per the germline V gene, CDR1 is SGHTS and CDR2 is YDEGEE. This CDR3 is built from 15 residues. CDR3 nucleotides: TGTGCCAGCAGCGTCGACGAACTTGGGGTCAACGTCCTGACTTTC. Its translation: CASSVDELGVNVLTF.

The chain recombines TRBV11-2 with TRBJ1-6; D call uncertain. Germline V lookup: CDR1 SGHAT, CDR2 FQNNGV. There are 13 residues in the CDR3. Here the CDR3 DNA reads TGTGTCAACAGTTTTGTAATGAATTCACCCCTCCACTTT. This gives the protein CVNSFVMNSPLHF.

As to this clonotype: At one of its ends the junction is not consistent with the germline gene, which may arise from a read error. The V and J genes are TRBV6-1 and TRBJ2-2; unclear D gene. The CDR3 is 17 residues long. CDR1 and CDR2 (germline): MNHNS, SASEGT. The CDR3 DNA follows: TGTGCCAGCTGTGAGCTGACTCGTATAACGAGCACCGGGGAGCTGTTTTTT. Residues: CASCELTRITSTGELFF.

This sequence joins TRBV11-2 and TRBJ2-1, with a tentative D call TRBD2 (6 bases). Germline CDR1 is SGHAT and CDR2 is FQNNGV. This CDR3 has 16 amino acids. The CDR3 DNA is TGTTCCAACAGCTACGGAACTAACGGGGGATACAATGAGCAGTTCTTC. It yields the protein CSNSYGTNGGYNEQFF.

By share of the sample, this clonotype is medium-sized (0.01 to 0.1%). The J gene is TRBJ2-3, the V gene TRBV11-1; no definite D call. Trimming cost V 4 bases and J 5 bases, with 16 bases left between them. This CDR3 has 15 residues. Germline V lookup: CDR1 SGHAT, CDR2 FQDESV (reference sequence). The CDR3 here is CASSSLFSLGDTQYF. The CDR3 nucleotides read TGTGCCAGCAGCTCGCTATTTTCTCTCGGAGATACGCAGTATTTT.